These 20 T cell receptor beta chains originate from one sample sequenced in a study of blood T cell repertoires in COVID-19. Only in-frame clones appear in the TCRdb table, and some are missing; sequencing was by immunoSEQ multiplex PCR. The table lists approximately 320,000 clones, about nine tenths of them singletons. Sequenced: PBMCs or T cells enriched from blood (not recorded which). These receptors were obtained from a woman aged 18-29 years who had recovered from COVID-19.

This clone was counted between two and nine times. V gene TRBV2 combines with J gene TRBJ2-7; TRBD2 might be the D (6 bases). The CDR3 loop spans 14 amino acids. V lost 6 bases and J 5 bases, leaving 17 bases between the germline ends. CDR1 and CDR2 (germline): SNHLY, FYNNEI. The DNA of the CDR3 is TGTGCCAGCAGGGGTCCACTAGCTTCCGACGAGCAGTACTTC. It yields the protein CASRGPLASDEQYF.

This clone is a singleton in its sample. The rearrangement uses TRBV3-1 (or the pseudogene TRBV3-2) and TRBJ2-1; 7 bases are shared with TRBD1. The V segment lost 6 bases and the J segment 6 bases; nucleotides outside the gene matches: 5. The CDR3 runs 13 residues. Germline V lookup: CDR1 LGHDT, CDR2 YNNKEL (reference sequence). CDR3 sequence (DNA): TGTGCCAGCAGTGGTTCAGGGGGCAATGAGCAGTTCTTC. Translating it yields CASSGSGGNEQFF.

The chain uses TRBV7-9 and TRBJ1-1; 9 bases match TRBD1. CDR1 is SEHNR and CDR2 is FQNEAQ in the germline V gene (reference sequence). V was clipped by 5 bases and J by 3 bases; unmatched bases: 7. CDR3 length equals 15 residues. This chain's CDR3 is CASSVYRGQDTEAFF. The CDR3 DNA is TGTGCCAGCAGCGTTTACAGGGGGCAGGACACTGAAGCTTTCTTT.

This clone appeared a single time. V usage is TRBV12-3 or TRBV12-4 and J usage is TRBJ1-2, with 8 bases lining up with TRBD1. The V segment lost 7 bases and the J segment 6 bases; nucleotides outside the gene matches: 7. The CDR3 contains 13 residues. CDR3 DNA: TGTGCCAGCACTCCGACAGGGGAAGATGGCTACACCTTC. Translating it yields CASTPTGEDGYTF.

CDR3 coding DNA: TGTGCCAGCAGAAACAGGGGGGGAAAGGCAACTAATGAAAAACTGTTTTTT. This sequence encodes CASRNRGGKATNEKLFF. The V call is TRBV2, the J call TRBJ1-4, with TRBD1 matching over 8 bases. The CDR3 covers 17 residues. CDR1 and CDR2 (germline): SNHLY, FYNNEI. The junction had 9 bases not matched to a gene; V was cut back by 6 bases and J by 0 bases.

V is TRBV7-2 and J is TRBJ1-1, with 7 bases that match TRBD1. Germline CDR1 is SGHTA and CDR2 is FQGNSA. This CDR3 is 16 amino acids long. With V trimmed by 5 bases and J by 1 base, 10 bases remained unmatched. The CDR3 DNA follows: TGTGCCAGCAGCCGCAGACAGGGTTTTTCGAACACTGAAGCTTTCTTT. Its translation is CASSRRQGFSNTEAFF.

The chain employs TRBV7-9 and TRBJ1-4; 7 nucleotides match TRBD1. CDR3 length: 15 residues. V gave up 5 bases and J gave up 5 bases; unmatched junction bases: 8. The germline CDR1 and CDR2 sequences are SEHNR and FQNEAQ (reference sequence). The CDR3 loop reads CASSGGQSLNEKLFF. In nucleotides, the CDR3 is TGTGCCAGCAGCGGGGGACAGTCCCTAAATGAAAAACTGTTTTTT.

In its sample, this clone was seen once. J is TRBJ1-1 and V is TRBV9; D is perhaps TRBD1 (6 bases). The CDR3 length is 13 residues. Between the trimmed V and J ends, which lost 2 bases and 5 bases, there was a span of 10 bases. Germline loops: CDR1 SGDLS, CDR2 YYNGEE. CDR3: CASSVGGRTEAFF. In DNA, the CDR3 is TGTGCCAGCAGCGTGGGGGGGCGAACTGAAGCTTTCTTT.

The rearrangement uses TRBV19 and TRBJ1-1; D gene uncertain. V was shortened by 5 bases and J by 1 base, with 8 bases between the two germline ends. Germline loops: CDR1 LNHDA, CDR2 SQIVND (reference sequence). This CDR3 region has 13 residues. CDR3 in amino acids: CASSLQSNTEAFF. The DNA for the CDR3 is TGTGCCAGTAGTTTACAGTCGAACACTGAAGCTTTCTTT. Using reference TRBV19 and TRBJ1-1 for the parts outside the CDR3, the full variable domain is DGGITQSPKYLFRKEGQNVTLSCEQNLNHDAMYWYRQDPGQGLRLIYYSQIVNDFQKGDIAEGYSVSREKKESFPLTVTSAQKNPTAFYLCASSLQSNTEAFFGQGTRLTVV.

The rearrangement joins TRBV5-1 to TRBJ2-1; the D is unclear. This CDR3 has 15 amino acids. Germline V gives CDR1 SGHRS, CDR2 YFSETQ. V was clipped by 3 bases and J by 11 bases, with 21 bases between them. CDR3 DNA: TGCGCCAGCAGCTCCCTCTCTATACATGACACCAAGCAGTTCTTC. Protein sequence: CASSSLSIHDTKQFF.

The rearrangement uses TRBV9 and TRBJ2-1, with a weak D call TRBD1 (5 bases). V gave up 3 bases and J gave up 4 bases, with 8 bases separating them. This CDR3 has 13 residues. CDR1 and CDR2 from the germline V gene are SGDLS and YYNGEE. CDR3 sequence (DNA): TGTGCCAGCAGCGCCAGGGTGTACAATGAGCAGTTCTTC. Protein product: CASSARVYNEQFF.

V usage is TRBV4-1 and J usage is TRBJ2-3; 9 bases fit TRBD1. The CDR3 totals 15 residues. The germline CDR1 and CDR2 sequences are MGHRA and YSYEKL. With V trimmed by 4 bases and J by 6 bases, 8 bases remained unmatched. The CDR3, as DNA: TGCGCCAGCAGCCCGACAGGGGGAAGTGTGGATACGCAGTATTTT. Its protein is CASSPTGGSVDTQYF.

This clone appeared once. CDR3 sequence: CASSARLAGGYSDTGELFF. The CDR3 DNA sequence: TGTGCCAGCAGCGCACGACTAGCGGGGGGGTACTCTGACACCGGGGAGCTGTTTTTT. The V call is TRBV9, the J call TRBJ2-2; 14 bases are a match to TRBD2. J lost 3 bases, V lost 3 bases, and 10 bases had no gene match. CDR3 length: 19 amino acids. Germline V lookup: CDR1 SGDLS, CDR2 YYNGEE.

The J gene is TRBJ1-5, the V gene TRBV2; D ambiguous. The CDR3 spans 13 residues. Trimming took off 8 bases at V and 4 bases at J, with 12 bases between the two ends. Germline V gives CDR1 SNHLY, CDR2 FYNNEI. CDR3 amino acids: CASLSQLNQPQHF. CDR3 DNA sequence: TGTGCCAGCCTTAGCCAGCTTAATCAGCCCCAGCATTTT.

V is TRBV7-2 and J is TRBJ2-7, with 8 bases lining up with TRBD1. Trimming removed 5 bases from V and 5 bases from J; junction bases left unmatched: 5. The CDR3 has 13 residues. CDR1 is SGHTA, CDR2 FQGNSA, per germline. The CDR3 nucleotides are TGTGCCAGCAGCGACCAGACAGGGGACGAGCAGTACTTC. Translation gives CASSDQTGDEQYF.

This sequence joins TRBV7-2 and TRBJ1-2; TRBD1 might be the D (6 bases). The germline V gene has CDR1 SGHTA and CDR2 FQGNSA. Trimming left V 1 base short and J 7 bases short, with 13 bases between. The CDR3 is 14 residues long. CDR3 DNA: TGTGCCAGCAGCTTAGTAGGGGGGGCAGTTGGCTACACCTTC. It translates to CASSLVGGAVGYTF.

CDR3 residues: CASSDGSLAGVGSYEQYF. The CDR3 nucleotides read TGTGCCAGCAGTGATGGCTCGCTAGCGGGGGTAGGGTCCTACGAGCAGTACTTC. The chain links TRBV2 to TRBJ2-7; 10 bases are a match to TRBD2. The CDR3 is made up of 18 amino acids. J lost 1 base, V lost 3 bases, and 12 bases had no gene match. Germline CDR1 reads SNHLY; CDR2 reads FYNNEI.

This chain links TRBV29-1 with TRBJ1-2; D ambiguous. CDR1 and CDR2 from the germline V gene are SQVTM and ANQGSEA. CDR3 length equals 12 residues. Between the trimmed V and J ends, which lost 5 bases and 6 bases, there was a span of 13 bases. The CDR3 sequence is CSVNIQVNGYTF. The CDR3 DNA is TGCAGCGTTAACATTCAGGTCAATGGCTACACCTTC.

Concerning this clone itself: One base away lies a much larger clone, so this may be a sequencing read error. The CDR3 nucleotides are TGTGCCAGCAGCTCGGGACTAGCGGGAGACGAGCAGTACTTC. Translation: CASSSGLAGDEQYF. The J gene is TRBJ2-7, the V gene TRBV7-9, with 14 bases fitting TRBD2. Germline V gives CDR1 SEHNR, CDR2 FQNEAQ (reference sequence). The CDR3 consists of 14 residues. The V segment lost 4 bases and the J segment 5 bases; nucleotides outside the gene matches: 1.

The DNA of the CDR3 is TGCGCCAGCAGCCAAGTCTCTCACGAGGGTGCCGGGGAGCTGTTTTTT. This codes for CASSQVSHEGAGELFF. V usage is TRBV4-3 and J usage is TRBJ2-2; tentatively, D is TRBD2 (5 bases). The CDR3 is made up of 16 amino acids. The germline V and J ends were trimmed by 1 base and 6 bases, with 15 bases remaining between them. CDR1 and CDR2 (germline): LGHNA, YSLEER.